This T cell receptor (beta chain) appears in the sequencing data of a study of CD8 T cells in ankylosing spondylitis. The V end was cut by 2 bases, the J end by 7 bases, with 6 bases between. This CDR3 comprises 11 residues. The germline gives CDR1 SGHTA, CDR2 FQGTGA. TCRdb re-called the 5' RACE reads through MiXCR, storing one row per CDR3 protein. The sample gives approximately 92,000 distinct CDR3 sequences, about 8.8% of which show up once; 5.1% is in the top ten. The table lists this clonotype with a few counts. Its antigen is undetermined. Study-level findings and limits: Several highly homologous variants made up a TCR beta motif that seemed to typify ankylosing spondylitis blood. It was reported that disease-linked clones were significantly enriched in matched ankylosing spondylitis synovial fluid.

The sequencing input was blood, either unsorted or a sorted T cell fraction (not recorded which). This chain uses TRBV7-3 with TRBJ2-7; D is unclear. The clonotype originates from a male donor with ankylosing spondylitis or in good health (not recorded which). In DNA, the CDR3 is TGTGCCAGCAGCTTACCTATTGAGCAGTACTTC. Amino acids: CASSLPIEQYF.